These 8 T cell receptor beta chains came from one sample sequenced in a study of blood T cell repertoires in COVID-19. Method: immunoSEQ multiplex PCR; TCRdb's copy keeps in-frame clones and lacks some. The sample carries some 300,000 clones, just under 90% recorded once. Specimen: PBMCs or T cells enriched from blood (not recorded which). These TCRs come from a woman aged 25 to 39 who had recovered from COVID-19.

The rearrangement uses TRBV20-1 and TRBJ1-1, with D maybe TRBD1 (5 bases). This CDR3 is 11 amino acids long. V was clipped by 3 bases and J by 13 bases, with 15 bases between them. Germline CDR1 is DFQATT and CDR2 is SNEGSKA (reference sequence). CDR3 sequence: CSASRSGRGFF. CDR3 in DNA: TGCAGTGCTAGTCGGTCAGGAAGGGGTTTCTTT.

This chain uses TRBV27 with TRBJ2-1, with D possibly being TRBD1 (5 bases). Trimming removed 3 bases from V and 5 bases from J, with 14 bases in between. Looked up from germline, CDR1 is MNHEY and CDR2 is SMNVEV (reference sequence). CDR3 length: 15 amino acids. For the CDR3, the DNA is TGTGCCAGCAGTTTTCGAGACAGAACTCACAATGAGCAGTTCTTC. Translated, it gives CASSFRDRTHNEQFF.

V gene TRBV24-1 combines with J gene TRBJ1-5, with D unresolved. Germline CDR1 and CDR2: KGHDR and SFDVKD. The CDR3 has 12 amino acids. V lost 3 bases to trimming and J lost 6 bases, with 5 bases between them. CDR3 sequence: CATSDGGQPQHF. CDR3 bases: TGTGCCACCAGTGATGGCGGTCAGCCCCAGCATTTT.

The chain has TRBV7-9 and TRBJ1-3, with 11 nucleotides matching TRBD1. CDR3 size: 16 residues. CDR1 and CDR2 (germline): SEHNR, FQNEAQ (reference sequence). V was pared by 4 bases and J by 0 bases, with 2 bases of the junction left unmatched. The CDR3 DNA reads TGTGCCAGCAGCTCGGGGACAGGGGGCTCTGGAAACACCATATATTTT. Its translation: CASSSGTGGSGNTIYF.

The V call is TRBV6-6, the J call TRBJ1-2, with D possibly matching TRBD1 (5 bases). CDR3 length: 12 amino acids. Germline CDR1 is MNHNY and CDR2 is SVGAGI (reference sequence). V was trimmed by 6 bases and J by 2 bases, leaving 7 bases between them. CDR3 in amino acids: CASRQANYGYTF. The DNA of the CDR3 is TGTGCCAGCAGACAGGCAAACTATGGCTACACCTTC.

This chain uses TRBV28 with TRBJ1-2, with TRBD1 as a possible D gene (6 bases). Looked up from germline, CDR1 is MDHEN and CDR2 is SYDVKM. The germline V and J ends were trimmed by 6 bases and 7 bases, with 21 bases remaining between them. The CDR3 extends over 15 amino acids. The CDR3 nucleotides read TGTGCCAGCAGCCTTATGGGGGGGGCGTATTTTGGCTACACCTTC. Residues: CASSLMGGAYFGYTF.

The genes are TRBV7-8 and TRBJ1-6, with TRBD1 matching 11 bases. The CDR3 contains 16 residues. With V trimmed by 1 base and J by 9 bases, 5 bases remained unmatched. Germline CDR1 reads SGHVS; CDR2 reads FQNEAQ. The CDR3 DNA sequence: TGTGCCAGCAGCTTAGAAGACGGGACAGGGGGTTCACCCCTCCACTTT. Translation gives CASSLEDGTGGSPLHF.

The chain is built from TRBV5-4 and TRBJ2-7, with D perhaps TRBD2 (5 bases). Germline-derived CDR1 and CDR2 are SGHNT and YYREEE (reference sequence). This CDR3 comprises 15 residues. Trimming removed 0 bases at V and 3 bases at J, with 13 bases between. DNA for the CDR3: TGTGCCAGCAGCTTGGAGGCGGAGGCCCTCTACGAGCAGTACTTC. Its translation: CASSLEAEALYEQYF.